What follows are 32 T cell receptor beta chains derived from one specimen sequenced in a study of post-analysis software for immune sequencing data. No antigen has been identified for these receptors. Unique molecular identifiers tagged the TCR beta cDNA libraries. TCRdb reprocessed the PCR reads with MiXCR, giving one entry per CDR3 protein. The sample has 820,000 or so distinct CDR3 sequences, around 50% seen once. Study-level findings and limits: Controls showed lower frequencies than patients for four to six TRBV segments, and TRBV5-6, TRBV5-1 and TRBV20-1 were among these.

Material for sequencing was blood. These receptors all come from a girl between 10 and 17 years old with multiple sclerosis.

The chain uses TRBV6-1 and TRBJ1-5; D unresolved. The V end was cut by 0 bases, the J end by 3 bases, with 12 bases between. Germline CDR1 and CDR2: MNHNS and SASEGT. The CDR3 has 16 amino acids. The CDR3 sequence: CASSEAPGGYNQPQHF. CDR3 DNA sequence: TGTGCCAGCAGTGAAGCGCCCGGCGGCTACAATCAGCCCCAGCATTTT.

In this sample, this clonotype turned up once. The chain carries TRBV27 and TRBJ2-1, with D perhaps TRBD2 (6 bases). Germline values: CDR1 MNHEY, CDR2 SMNVEV (reference sequence). This CDR3 has 16 amino acids. V was trimmed by 3 bases and J by 8 bases, leaving 20 bases between them. CDR3 in amino acids: CASSLGGTGEWYEQFF. The DNA of the CDR3 is TGTGCCAGCAGTTTGGGGGGAACGGGAGAGTGGTATGAGCAGTTCTTC.

The J gene is TRBJ2-7, the V gene TRBV5-1, with TRBD1 identical over 7 bases. CDR3 length equals 18 residues. Trimming at V came to 2 bases and at J to 0 bases, leaving 14 bases not matched to a gene. The germline V gene encodes CDR1 SGHRS and CDR2 YFSETQ. The CDR3 region has the DNA TGCGCCAGCAGCTTAGTGGCCAACAGGGGTGGGAACTCCTACGAGCAGTACTTC. This encodes CASSLVANRGGNSYEQYF.

Details on this clonotype: The junction does not match germline at one end; this may be a read error. The chain employs TRBV7-7 and TRBJ2-5; 7 bases are shared with TRBD1. This CDR3 has 14 amino acids. Germline V lookup: CDR1 SSHAT, CDR2 FNYEAQ (reference sequence). The CDR3 sequence is CASSLGQLQETQYF. CDR3 DNA: TGTGCTAGCAGCCTGGGACAGCTCCAAGAGACCCAGTACTTC.

The chain employs TRBV6-6 and TRBJ2-5, with 7 nucleotides matching TRBD1. After removal of 5 bases from V and 0 bases from J, the junction contained 6 bases not matched to a gene. Looked up from germline, CDR1 is MNHNY and CDR2 is SVGAGI (reference sequence). The CDR3 has 15 amino acids. The CDR3 nucleotides read TGTGCCAGCAGTACTCCGGGACAGTACCAAGAGACCCAGTACTTC. Translated: CASSTPGQYQETQYF.

The CDR3 nucleotides read TGTGCCAGCAGGGCGGGGAAATTAGCCAAAAACATTCAGTACTTC. Its translation: CASRAGKLAKNIQYF. V usage is TRBV21-1 and J usage is TRBJ2-4; the DNA was not compared with TRBD2, the D call given in the table. TRBV21-1 is a listed pseudogene. This CDR3 is 15 amino acids long.

The chain is built from TRBV9 and TRBJ2-1; the D gene is possibly TRBD1 (5 bases). The CDR3 totals 17 residues. The germline V gene has CDR1 SGDLS and CDR2 YYNGEE. V lost 5 bases to trimming and J lost 1 base, with 19 bases between them. CDR3 loop: CASSGHRKEGSYNEQFF. The DNA for the CDR3 is TGTGCCAGCAGTGGGCACAGGAAGGAAGGATCCTACAATGAGCAGTTCTTC.

The chain carries TRBV29-1 and TRBJ2-1; no firm D call. V dropped 1 base and J dropped 0 bases, with 13 bases sitting between them. The germline V gene encodes CDR1 SQVTM and CDR2 ANQGSEA. This CDR3 is built from 16 residues. CDR3 nucleotides: TGCAGCGTTGAAGGGGCACACCAGATCTCCTACAATGAGCAGTTCTTC. Translation gives CSVEGAHQISYNEQFF.

This chain links TRBV24-1 with TRBJ2-3; 7 nucleotides line up with TRBD1. V lost 4 bases to trimming and J lost 11 bases; unmatched junction nucleotides: 14. This CDR3 contains 15 residues. CDR1 is KGHDR, CDR2 SFDVKD, per germline. CDR3 nucleotide sequence: TGTGCCACCAGTGAGGCCGGGACAGATTTTTCTTTGCAGTATTTT. This encodes CATSEAGTDFSLQYF.

The chain is built from TRBV4-1 and TRBJ2-7; D is unresolved. Trimming took off 2 bases at V and 6 bases at J, with 11 bases between the two ends. The germline V gene encodes CDR1 MGHRA and CDR2 YSYEKL. This CDR3 spans 13 amino acids. The CDR3 DNA reads as TGCGCCAGCAGCCAACCGGGCCCTACCGAGCAGTACTTC. It translates to CASSQPGPTEQYF.

V gene TRBV12-3 or TRBV12-4 combines with J gene TRBJ1-2; maybe TRBD1 (5 bases). The CDR3 has 15 residues. V shed 5 bases and J shed 6 bases, with 19 bases lying between them. The CDR3 DNA reads as TGTGCCAGCAGTGGCTCGGGACCCACCCCAAATGGCTACACCTTC. This encodes CASSGSGPTPNGYTF.

In its sample, this clonotype was seen a few times. This chain uses TRBV6-1 with TRBJ2-3; 10 nucleotides match TRBD2. With V trimmed by 1 base and J by 9 bases, 10 bases remained unmatched. The CDR3 totals 16 residues. Per germline, CDR1 MNHNS and CDR2 SASEGT. The CDR3 is CASSEGLAGAWTTQYF. For the CDR3, the DNA is TGTGCCAGCAGTGAAGGGCTAGCGGGAGCGTGGACGACGCAGTATTTT.

This clonotype was seen a handful of times. The rearrangement uses TRBV4-1 and TRBJ2-1; unclear D gene. From germline, CDR1 is MGHRA and CDR2 YSYEKL. The CDR3 is 17 amino acids. V gave up 0 bases and J gave up 2 bases, with 14 bases separating them. The CDR3 nucleotides read TGCGCCAGCAGCCAAGAATCCCCAGTAATCACCTACAATGAGCAGTTCTTC. Amino acid sequence: CASSQESPVITYNEQFF.

This chain connects TRBV12-3 or TRBV12-4 to TRBJ1-6; D is undetermined. The CDR3 totals 14 residues. V lost 4 bases and J lost 9, with 13 bases in between. The CDR3: CASSYSEGVSPLHF. CDR3 nucleotide sequence: TGTGCCAGCAGTTACAGTGAAGGTGTTTCACCCCTCCACTTT.

This clonotype was seen only a few times. This sequence joins TRBV20-1 and TRBJ1-5, with D possibly TRBD1 on 5 matching bases. The germline V and J ends were trimmed by 0 bases and 6 bases, with 9 bases remaining between them. Germline CDR1 and CDR2: DFQATT and SNEGSKA (reference sequence). The length of the CDR3 is 13 residues. CDR3 bases: TGCAGTGCTAGAGACAGGGTCGGTCAGCCCCAGCATTTT. Its translation: CSARDRVGQPQHF.

This clonotype was seen a handful of times. The chain links TRBV27 to TRBJ1-2; tentatively, D is TRBD1 (6 bases). Germline values: CDR1 MNHEY, CDR2 SMNVEV (reference sequence). This CDR3 is built from 14 residues. V was shortened by 1 base and J by 8 bases, with 14 bases between the two germline ends. The CDR3 bases are TGTGCCAGCAGTTTATTTCCGGGGGCGAACGGCTACACCTTC. This translates into CASSLFPGANGYTF.

The V gene is TRBV7-9, the J gene TRBJ2-7; no reliable D call. Trimming shortened V by 2 bases and J by 4 bases, and 15 bases separated the two germline ends. CDR1 and CDR2 from the germline V gene are SEHNR and FQNEAQ (reference sequence). The CDR3 consists of 15 residues. As DNA, the CDR3 is TGTGCCAGCAGCTTACAAGGACGGCGGCCGTACGAGCAGTACTTC. Translated: CASSLQGRRPYEQYF.

This rearrangement joins TRBV12-5 to TRBJ2-5; a possible D gene is TRBD2 (6 bases). There are 16 residues in the CDR3. Germline CDR1 and CDR2: LGHNT and FRNRAP. V gave up 2 bases and J gave up 5 bases, with 18 bases separating them. DNA for the CDR3: TGTGCTAGTGGTTTGCCCCAGCCGGCGGGGTGGGAGACCCAGTACTTC. Amino acid sequence: CASGLPQPAGWETQYF.

V gene TRBV5-1 combines with J gene TRBJ1-2; D might be TRBD1 (5 bases). The CDR3 loop spans 14 amino acids. The germline V gene has CDR1 SGHRS and CDR2 YFSETQ. V was cut by 4 bases and J by 4 bases, with 14 bases left in between. The chain's CDR3 is CASSPISGTYGYTF. The CDR3 DNA reads TGCGCCAGCAGCCCCATCAGCGGGACCTATGGCTACACCTTC.

This chain links TRBV29-1 with TRBJ2-3; D perhaps matches TRBD2 (6 bases). In germline, CDR1 is SQVTM, CDR2 ANQGSEA. This CDR3 is 15 amino acids long. Trimming stripped 0 bases from V and 3 bases from J, with 13 bases between. The CDR3 sequence: CSVEDRERPTDTQYF. The CDR3 DNA follows: TGCAGCGTTGAAGATCGGGAGCGGCCGACAGATACGCAGTATTTT.

The chain is built from TRBV5-1 and TRBJ2-5, with 9 nucleotides matching TRBD2. The last part of the DNA fits TRBJ2-7 better; the J call may be wrong. The germline V gene encodes CDR1 SGHRS and CDR2 YFSETQ. The length of the CDR3 is 16 residues. As DNA, the CDR3 is TGCGCCAGCAGGTTACTTAGCGGGGGAGCGTTTGACGAGCAGTACTTC. This gives the protein CASRLLSGGAFDEQYF.

The chain carries TRBV10-2 and TRBJ1-2, with D possibly being TRBD1 (5 bases). The CDR3 loop spans 15 amino acids. The germline CDR1 and CDR2 sequences are WSHSY and SAAADI. The ends were cut back, 2 bases at V and 1 base at J, with 11 bases in the middle. Written as DNA, the CDR3 is TGCGCCAGCAGTGAGGAGGGGCGGAGTAACTATGGCTACACCTTC. It is translated as CASSEEGRSNYGYTF.

J is TRBJ2-7 and V is TRBV19, with a possible D match to TRBD1 (5 bases). CDR3 length: 15 residues. The V end lost 7 bases, the J end lost 0 bases, and 16 bases lay between the germline ends. The germline gives CDR1 LNHDA, CDR2 SQIVND (reference sequence). CDR3 region: CASNRGVGPSYEQYF. The DNA of the CDR3 is TGTGCCAGTAACCGCGGAGTGGGGCCCTCCTACGAGCAGTACTTC.

Here the CDR3 reads CASSLDRANEQFF. In nucleotides, the CDR3 is TGTGCCAGCAGTCTGGACAGGGCGAATGAGCAGTTCTTC. The chain joins TRBV6-1 to TRBJ2-1, with 8 bases aligning to TRBD1. V lost 5 bases, J lost 7 bases, and 4 bases stayed unmatched. The CDR3 contains 13 residues. CDR1 is MNHNS and CDR2 is SASEGT in the germline V gene.

This clonotype has more than one count but fewer than ten. The chain has TRBV12-3 or TRBV12-4 and TRBJ1-2, with D possibly matching TRBD1 (5 bases). V lost 6 bases to trimming and J lost 3 bases, with 14 bases between them. This CDR3 is built from 14 residues. The CDR3: CASRAGTPYYGYTF. DNA of the CDR3: TGTGCCAGCAGAGCCGGGACTCCCTACTATGGCTACACCTTC.

V gene TRBV7-9 combines with J gene TRBJ1-1; D might be TRBD1 (6 bases). The germline CDR1 and CDR2 sequences are SEHNR and FQNEAQ (reference sequence). The germline V and J ends were trimmed by 5 bases and 0 bases, with 10 bases remaining between them. This CDR3 region has 14 residues. The CDR3 sequence is CASSRQEMNTEAFF. The CDR3 nucleotides read TGTGCCAGCAGCCGACAGGAGATGAACACTGAAGCTTTCTTT.

The chain joins TRBV9 to TRBJ2-7; D might be TRBD1 (5 bases). With 0 bases removed from V and 4 bases from J, the gap between germline ends came to 11 bases. Looked up from germline, CDR1 is SGDLS and CDR2 is YYNGEE. The CDR3 totals 14 residues. The CDR3 loop is CASSVASRGYEQYF. CDR3 in DNA: TGTGCCAGCAGCGTAGCTAGTAGGGGATACGAGCAGTACTTC. Drawing the rest from reference TRBV9 and TRBJ2-7, the complete variable domain is DSGVTQTPKHLITATGQRVTLRCSPRSGDLSVYWYQQSLDQGLQFLIQYYNGEERAKGNILERFSAQQFPDLHSELNLSSLELGDSALYFCASSVASRGYEQYFGPGTRLTVT.

This clonotype has a handful of counts. V usage is TRBV5-1 and J usage is TRBJ2-5; the match to TRBD1 covers 8 bases. Germline values: CDR1 SGHRS, CDR2 YFSETQ. CDR3 length: 15 amino acids. Germline trimming cut 0 bases from V and 3 bases from J; bases unmatched to any gene: 4. This chain's CDR3 is CASSLGSGGEETQYF. The CDR3 nucleotides are TGCGCCAGCAGCTTGGGGTCAGGGGGCGAAGAGACCCAGTACTTC.

This clonotype was seen a handful of times. The chain recombines TRBV3-1 with TRBJ2-4, with 8 bases that match TRBD1. The CDR3 has 17 amino acids. The ends lost 3 bases at V and 9 bases at J; junction bases unmatched: 16. Germline CDR1 reads LGHDT; CDR2 reads YNNKEL (reference sequence). The CDR3, as DNA: TGTGCCAGCAGCCAGACTCCAGGGACAGGACGACTGGTCATTCAGTACTTC. It yields the protein CASSQTPGTGRLVIQYF.

This clonotype was counted between two and nine times. CDR3 amino acids: CSARRTTGENIQYF. CDR3 bases: TGCAGTGCTAGAAGAACGACAGGGGAAAACATTCAGTACTTC. The chain combines TRBV20-1 with TRBJ2-4; TRBD1 matches 8 bases. V shed 2 bases, J shed 5 bases, and the junction held 5 bases outside the gene matches. The CDR3 contains 14 residues. Germline values: CDR1 DFQATT, CDR2 SNEGSKA (reference sequence).

There are a few counts of this clonotype. V and J are TRBV11-2 and TRBJ2-6; D perhaps matches TRBD1 (6 bases). Per germline, CDR1 SGHAT and CDR2 FQNNGV. Deletions cut 2 bases from V and 2 bases from J, with 13 bases between. The CDR3 has 17 amino acids. The CDR3 loop is CASSLLQGVAGANVLTF. The CDR3 DNA reads TGTGCCAGCAGCTTATTACAGGGAGTGGCTGGGGCCAACGTCCTGACTTTC.

The chain recombines TRBV7-2 with TRBJ1-2; TRBD1 matches at 8 bases. The CDR3 loop spans 15 amino acids. Trimming at V came to 5 bases and at J to 5 bases, leaving 10 bases not matched to a gene. Germline V CDR1 and CDR2: SGHTA, FQGNSA. The CDR3 loop is CASSALQGGPYGYTF. The CDR3, as DNA: TGTGCCAGCAGCGCCCTACAGGGGGGACCATATGGCTACACCTTC.